This TCR beta chain emerged from a study of T cells in Graves' hyperthyroidism and ophthalmopathy. There are a few counts of this clonotype. The antigen is unknown. The definition of stable Graves' hyperthyroidism was no ophthalmopathy progression within 18 months. Diagnosis of hyperthyroidism was new in patients aged 18 to 65, and its duration was under 2 months. Diagnoses rested on clinical symptoms, serum thyroxine and TRAb, thyroid ultrasound and orbital computed tomography. General study results and limits: Separation of ophthalmopathy from stable hyperthyroidism was achieved by a 13 V-J model.

Using RNA transcripts as the source, TCR beta CDR3 regions were amplified. The primer set for the first-round RT-PCR of the TCR CDR3 was HTBI. TCRdb independently ran MiXCR on the multiplex PCR reads; one entry per CDR3 protein. This table has about 350,000 distinct CDR3 sequences, approximately 15% appearing once. The CDR3 spans 17 residues. Trimming cost V 2 bases and J 3 bases, with 17 bases left between them. CDR1 is MNHNY and CDR2 is SVGAGI in the germline V gene (reference sequence). The sequenced material came from blood. The J gene is TRBJ2-4, the V gene TRBV6-6; a weak D match, TRBD2 (5 bases). The receptor's source is a woman in her twenties or thirties with Graves' hyperthyroidism. The CDR3 region has the DNA TGTGCCAGCAGTTACGGTCGGGCACACGGGGACAAAAACATTCAGTACTTC. Translation gives CASSYGRAHGDKNIQYF.